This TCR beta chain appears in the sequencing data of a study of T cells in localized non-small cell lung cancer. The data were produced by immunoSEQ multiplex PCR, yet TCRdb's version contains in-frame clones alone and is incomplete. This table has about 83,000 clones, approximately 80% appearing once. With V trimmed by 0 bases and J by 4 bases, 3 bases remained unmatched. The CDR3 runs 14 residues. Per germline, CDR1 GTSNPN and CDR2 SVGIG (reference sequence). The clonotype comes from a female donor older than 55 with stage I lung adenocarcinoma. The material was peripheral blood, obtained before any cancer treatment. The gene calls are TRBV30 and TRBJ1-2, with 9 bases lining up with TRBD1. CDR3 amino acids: CAWSVGQGSYGYTF. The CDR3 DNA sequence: TGTGCCTGGAGTGTCGGACAGGGGAGCTATGGCTACACCTTC.